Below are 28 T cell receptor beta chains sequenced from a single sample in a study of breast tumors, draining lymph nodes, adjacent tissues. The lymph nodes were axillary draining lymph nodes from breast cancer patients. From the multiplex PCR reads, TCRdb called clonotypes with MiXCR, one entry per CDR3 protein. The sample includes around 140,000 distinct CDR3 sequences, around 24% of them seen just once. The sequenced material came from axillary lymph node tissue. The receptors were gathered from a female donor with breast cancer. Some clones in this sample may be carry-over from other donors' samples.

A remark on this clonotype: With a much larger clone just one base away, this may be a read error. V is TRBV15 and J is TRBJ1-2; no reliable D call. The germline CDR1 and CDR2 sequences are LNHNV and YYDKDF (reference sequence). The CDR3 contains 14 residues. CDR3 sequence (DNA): TGTGCCGCCAGCAGAGGCGCCTCGGTGTATGGCTACACCTTC. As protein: CAASRGASVYGYTF.

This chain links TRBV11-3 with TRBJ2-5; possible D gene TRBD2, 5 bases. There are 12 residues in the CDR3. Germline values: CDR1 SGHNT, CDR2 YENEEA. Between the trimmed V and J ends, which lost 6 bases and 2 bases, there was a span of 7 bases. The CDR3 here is CASRGAQETQYF. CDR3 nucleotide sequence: TGTGCCAGCAGGGGAGCGCAAGAGACCCAGTACTTC.

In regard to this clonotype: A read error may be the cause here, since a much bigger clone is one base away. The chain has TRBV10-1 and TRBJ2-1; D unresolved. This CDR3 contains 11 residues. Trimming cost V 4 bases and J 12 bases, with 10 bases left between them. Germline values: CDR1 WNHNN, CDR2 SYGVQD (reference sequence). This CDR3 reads CASSGGFRQFF. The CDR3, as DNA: TGCGCCAGCAGTGGGGGTTTTAGGCAGTTCTTC.

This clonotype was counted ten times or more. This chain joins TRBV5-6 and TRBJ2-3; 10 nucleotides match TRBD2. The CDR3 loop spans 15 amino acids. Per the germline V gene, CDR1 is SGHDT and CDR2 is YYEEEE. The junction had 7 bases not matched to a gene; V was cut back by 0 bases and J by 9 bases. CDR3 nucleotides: TGTGCCAGCAGCTTGGGACTAGCGGGTCCCGCCACGCAGTATTTT. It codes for CASSLGLAGPATQYF.

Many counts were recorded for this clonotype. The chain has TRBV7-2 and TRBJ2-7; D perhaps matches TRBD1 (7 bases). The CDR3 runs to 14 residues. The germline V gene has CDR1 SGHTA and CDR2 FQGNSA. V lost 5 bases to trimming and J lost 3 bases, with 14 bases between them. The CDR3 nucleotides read TGTGCCAGCAGCCCCCAGGGGGGAGACTACGAGCAGTACTTC. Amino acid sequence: CASSPQGGDYEQYF.

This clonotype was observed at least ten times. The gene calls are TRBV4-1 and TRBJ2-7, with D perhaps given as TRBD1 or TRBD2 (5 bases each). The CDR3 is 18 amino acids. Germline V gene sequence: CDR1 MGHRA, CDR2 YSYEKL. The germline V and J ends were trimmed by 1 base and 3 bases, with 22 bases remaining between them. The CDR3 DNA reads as TGCGCCAGCAGCCAAGTTGACTTCGTGCCAGGGAGCCTCTACGAGCAGTACTTC. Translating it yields CASSQVDFVPGSLYEQYF.

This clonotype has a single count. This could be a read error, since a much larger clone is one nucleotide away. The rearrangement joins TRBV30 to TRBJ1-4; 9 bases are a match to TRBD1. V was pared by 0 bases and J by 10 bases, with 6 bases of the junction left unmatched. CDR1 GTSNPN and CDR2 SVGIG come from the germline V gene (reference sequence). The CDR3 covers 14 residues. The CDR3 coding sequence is TGTGCCTGGAGTGTATACCGGGACAGGGTAAAACTGTTTTTT. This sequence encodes CAWSVYRDRVKLFF.

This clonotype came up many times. CDR3 sequence reads: CAWSQKATGNTIYF. CDR3 nucleotide sequence: TGTGCCTGGAGCCAGAAAGCGACGGGAAACACCATATATTTT. The rearrangement uses TRBV30 and TRBJ1-3; D is unresolved. Trimming took 3 bases from V and 4 from J, leaving 13 bases between them. This CDR3 spans 14 amino acids. The germline V gene has CDR1 GTSNPN and CDR2 SVGIG (reference sequence).

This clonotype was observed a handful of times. The CDR3: CASSYTTSGQGAKRYSGANVLTF. For the CDR3, the DNA is TGTGCCAGCAGTTACACGACCTCAGGGCAGGGGGCCAAAAGGTATTCGGGGGCCAACGTCCTGACTTTC. The gene calls are TRBV6-6 and TRBJ2-6, with 8 bases identical to TRBD1. V was pared by 2 bases and J by 4 bases, with 25 bases of the junction left unmatched. There are 23 residues in the CDR3. Germline loops: CDR1 MNHNY, CDR2 SVGAGI (reference sequence).

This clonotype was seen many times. The CDR3 DNA reads TGCAGTGCTAGACCCCCTCTTAGCACAGATACGCAGTATTTT. It encodes CSARPPLSTDTQYF. This rearrangement joins TRBV20-1 to TRBJ2-3; no reliable D call. V lost 2 bases to trimming and J lost 0 bases, with 9 bases between them. The CDR3 spans 14 residues. Germline V lookup: CDR1 DFQATT, CDR2 SNEGSKA (reference sequence).

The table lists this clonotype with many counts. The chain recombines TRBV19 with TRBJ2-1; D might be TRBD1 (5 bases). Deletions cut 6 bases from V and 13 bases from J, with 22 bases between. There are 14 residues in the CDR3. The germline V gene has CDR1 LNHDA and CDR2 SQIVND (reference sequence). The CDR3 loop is CASSTGSVNKNQFF. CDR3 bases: TGTGCCAGTAGCACAGGATCGGTCAATAAGAATCAGTTCTTC.

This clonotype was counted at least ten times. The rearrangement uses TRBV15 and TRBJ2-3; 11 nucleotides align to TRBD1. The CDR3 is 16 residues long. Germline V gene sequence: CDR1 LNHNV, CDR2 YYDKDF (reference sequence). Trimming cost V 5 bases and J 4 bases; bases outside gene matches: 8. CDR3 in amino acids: CATSGLDRGHADTQYF. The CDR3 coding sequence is TGTGCCACCAGCGGATTGGACAGGGGGCATGCAGATACGCAGTATTTT.

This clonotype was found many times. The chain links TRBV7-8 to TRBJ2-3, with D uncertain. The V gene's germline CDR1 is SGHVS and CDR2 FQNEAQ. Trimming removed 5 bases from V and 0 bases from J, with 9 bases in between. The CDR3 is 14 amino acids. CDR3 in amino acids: CASSPPESTDTQYF. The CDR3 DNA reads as TGTGCCAGCAGCCCCCCCGAGAGCACAGATACGCAGTATTTT.

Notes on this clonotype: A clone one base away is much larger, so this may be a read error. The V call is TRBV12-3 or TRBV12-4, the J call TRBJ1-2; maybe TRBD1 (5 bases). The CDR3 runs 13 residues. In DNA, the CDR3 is TGTGCCAGCACCCCCCAGGGTTACTATGGCTACGCCTTC. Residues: CASTPQGYYGYAF.

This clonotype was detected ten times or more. The CDR3 sequence: CASMNLGTPYEQYF. CDR3 DNA sequence: TGTGCCAGCATGAATCTGGGCACTCCCTACGAGCAGTACTTC. The chain links TRBV7-8 to TRBJ2-7; D is unclear. Germline CDR1 is SGHVS and CDR2 is FQNEAQ. V was clipped by 7 bases and J by 2 bases, with 15 bases between them. CDR3 length: 14 amino acids.

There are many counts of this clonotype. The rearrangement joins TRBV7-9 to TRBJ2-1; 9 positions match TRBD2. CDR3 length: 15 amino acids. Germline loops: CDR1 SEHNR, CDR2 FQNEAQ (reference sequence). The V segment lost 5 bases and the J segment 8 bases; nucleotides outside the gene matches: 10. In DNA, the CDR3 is TGTGCCAGCAGCCAAACTAGCGGGCTCTGGGATGAGCAGTTCTTC. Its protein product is CASSQTSGLWDEQFF. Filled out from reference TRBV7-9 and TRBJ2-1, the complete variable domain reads DTGVSQNPRHKITKRGQNVTFRCDPISEHNRLYWYRQTLGQGPEFLTYFQNEAQLEKSRLLSDRFSAERPKGSFSTLEIQRTEQGDSAMYLCASSQTSGLWDEQFFGPGTRLTVL.

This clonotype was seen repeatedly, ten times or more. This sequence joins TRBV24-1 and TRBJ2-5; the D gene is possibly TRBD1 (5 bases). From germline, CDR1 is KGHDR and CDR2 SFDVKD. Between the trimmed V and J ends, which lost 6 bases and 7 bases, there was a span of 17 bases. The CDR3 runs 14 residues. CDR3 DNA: TGTGCCACCAGTCCATCTAGACAGCCCTTGACCCAGTACTTC. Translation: CATSPSRQPLTQYF.

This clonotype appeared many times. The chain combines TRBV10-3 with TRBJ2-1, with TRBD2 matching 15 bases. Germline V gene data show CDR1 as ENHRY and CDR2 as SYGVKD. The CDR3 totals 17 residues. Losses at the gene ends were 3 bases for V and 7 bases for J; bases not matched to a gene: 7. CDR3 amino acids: CAISDLRGTSGRNEQFF. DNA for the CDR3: TGTGCCATCAGTGACCTTCGAGGGACTAGCGGGAGGAATGAGCAGTTCTTC.

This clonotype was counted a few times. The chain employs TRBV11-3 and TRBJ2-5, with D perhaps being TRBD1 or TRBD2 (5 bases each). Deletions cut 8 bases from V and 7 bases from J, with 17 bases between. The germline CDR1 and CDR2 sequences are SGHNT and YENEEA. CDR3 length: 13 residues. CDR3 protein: CASGPGPTGTQYF. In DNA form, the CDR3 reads TGTGCCAGCGGCCCGGGACCTACAGGGACCCAGTACTTC.

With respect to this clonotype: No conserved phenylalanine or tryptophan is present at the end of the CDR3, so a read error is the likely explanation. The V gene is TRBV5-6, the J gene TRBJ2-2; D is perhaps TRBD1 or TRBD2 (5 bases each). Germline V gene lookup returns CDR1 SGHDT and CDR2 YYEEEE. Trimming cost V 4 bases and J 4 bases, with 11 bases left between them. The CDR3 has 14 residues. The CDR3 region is CASSPGPITGELFL. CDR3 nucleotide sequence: TGTGCCAGCAGCCCGGGGCCGATCACCGGGGAGCTGTTTTTA.

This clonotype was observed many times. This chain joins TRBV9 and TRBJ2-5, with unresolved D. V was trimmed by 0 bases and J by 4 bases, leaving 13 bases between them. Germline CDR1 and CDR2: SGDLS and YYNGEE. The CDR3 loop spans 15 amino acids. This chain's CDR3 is CASSVATGSPETQYF. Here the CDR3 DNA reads TGTGCCAGCAGCGTAGCTACGGGCTCCCCAGAGACCCAGTACTTC. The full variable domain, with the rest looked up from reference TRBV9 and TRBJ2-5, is DSGVTQTPKHLITATGQRVTLRCSPRSGDLSVYWYQQSLDQGLQFLIQYYNGEERAKGNILERFSAQQFPDLHSELNLSSLELGDSALYFCASSVATGSPETQYFGPGTRLLVL.

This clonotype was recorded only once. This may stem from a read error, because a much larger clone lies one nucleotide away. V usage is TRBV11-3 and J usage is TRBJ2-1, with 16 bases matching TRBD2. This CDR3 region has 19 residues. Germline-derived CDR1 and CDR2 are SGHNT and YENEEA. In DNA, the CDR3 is TGTGCCAGCAGCTTCTCGGGACTAGCGGGAGGGGGCTCCCACAATGAGCAGTTCTTC. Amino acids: CASSFSGLAGGGSHNEQFF.

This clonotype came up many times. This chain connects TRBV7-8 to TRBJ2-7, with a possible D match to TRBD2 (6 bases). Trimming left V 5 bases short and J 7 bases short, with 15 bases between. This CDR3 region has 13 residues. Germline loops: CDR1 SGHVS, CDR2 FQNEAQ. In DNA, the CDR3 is TGTGCCAGCAGCCGTTGGCGGGACTCGGAGCAGTACTTC. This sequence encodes CASSRWRDSEQYF.

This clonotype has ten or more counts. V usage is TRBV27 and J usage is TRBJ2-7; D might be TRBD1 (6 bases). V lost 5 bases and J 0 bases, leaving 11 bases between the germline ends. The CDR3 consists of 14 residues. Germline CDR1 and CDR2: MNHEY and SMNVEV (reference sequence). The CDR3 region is CASSPRGSSYEQYF. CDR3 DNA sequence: TGTGCCAGCAGTCCCAGGGGTAGCTCCTACGAGCAGTACTTC.

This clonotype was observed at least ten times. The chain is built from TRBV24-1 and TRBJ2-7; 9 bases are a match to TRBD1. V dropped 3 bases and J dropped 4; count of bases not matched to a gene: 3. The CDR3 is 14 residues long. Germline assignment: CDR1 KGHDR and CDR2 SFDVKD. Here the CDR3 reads CATSDTGTGYEQYF. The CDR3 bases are TGTGCCACCAGTGATACCGGGACAGGGTACGAGCAGTACTTC.

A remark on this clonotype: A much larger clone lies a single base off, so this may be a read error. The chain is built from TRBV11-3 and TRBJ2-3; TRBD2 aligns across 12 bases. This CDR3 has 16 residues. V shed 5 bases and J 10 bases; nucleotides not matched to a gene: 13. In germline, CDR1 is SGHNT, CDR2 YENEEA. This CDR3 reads CASSRQRLAGADAQYF. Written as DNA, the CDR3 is TGTGCCAGCAGCCGACAACGACTAGCGGGAGCGGATGCGCAGTATTTT.

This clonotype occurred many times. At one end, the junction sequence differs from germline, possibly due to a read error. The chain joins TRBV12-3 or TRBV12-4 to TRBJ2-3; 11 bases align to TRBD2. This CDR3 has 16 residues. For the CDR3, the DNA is TGTGCCAGCAGTATAGCGGGAGGGCCCCTCAGGGATACGCAGTATTTT. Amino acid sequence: CASSIAGGPLRDTQYF.

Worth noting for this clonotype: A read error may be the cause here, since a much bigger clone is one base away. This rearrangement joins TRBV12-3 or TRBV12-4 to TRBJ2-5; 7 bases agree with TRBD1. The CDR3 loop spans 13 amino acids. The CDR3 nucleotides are TGTGCCGGCAGTTTAGACAGGGAAGAGACCCAGTACTTC. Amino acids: CAGSLDREETQYF.